This TCR beta chain was sequenced during a study of T cells after yellow fever vaccination. Germline CDR1 reads MNHEY; CDR2 reads SMNVEV (reference sequence). The CDR3 length is 17 residues. The V end was cut by 1 base, the J end by 0 bases, with 13 bases between. MiXCR was run by TCRdb on the 5' RACE reads, yielding one entry per CDR3 protein. Among 200,000 to 300,000 distinct CDR3 sequences listed, approximately 3.8% were seen once. This clonotype was seen many times. Antigen: not known. Notes on the study in general: Weaker overall, the secondary response nonetheless peaked faster (day 5 versus 15).

The V and J genes are TRBV27 and TRBJ2-1; D may be TRBD1 or TRBD2 (5 bases each). Material: PBMCs, obtained 15 days after the yellow fever booster vaccination. This TCR was recovered from a man younger than 30 who received the YFV17D yellow fever vaccine. CDR3 coding DNA: TGTGCCAGCAGTTTATTCAGGGCGGGTATCTCCTACAATGAGCAGTTCTTC. It yields the protein CASSLFRAGISYNEQFF.